The T cell receptor beta chain under discussion was sequenced for a study of beta chain features in type 1 diabetes. Findings and limits, study-wide: People with Type 1 diabetes carried modestly yet significantly shorter TCRB CDR3s in all four CD4+ subsets. It was among patients, rather than healthy donors, that naive, central memory and Treg TCRB repertoires appeared more similar. Among type 1 diabetes patients, VDJ junctions had fewer insertions and more deletions. Cells carrying high TCR expression could end up over-represented when cDNA is sequenced.

Reverse transcription of all isolated RNA meant that expressed TCRB transcripts were sequenced. Sequenced naive, central memory and regulatory T cell samples produced an average of around 3.9 million reads. The protocol was immunoSEQ multiplex PCR, while the TCRdb copy is restricted to in-frame clones and leaves out a portion. The data contain 500,000 to 800,000 clones, over 10% of them seen just once; the ten biggest clones take up over 0.1%. The CDR3 totals 15 residues. The V and J ends lost 2 bases and 0 bases respectively, with 9 bases between them. The germline gives CDR1 SGHRS, CDR2 YFSETQ. This clone has more than one count but fewer than ten. Its target is not known.

The chain links TRBV5-1 to TRBJ2-1; D is ambiguous. This receptor was identified in a man aged 25-40 years with type 1 diabetes. The sequenced sample consisted of naive CD4+ T cells from blood. CDR3 residues: CASSFLKDSYNEQFF. As DNA, the CDR3 is TGCGCCAGCAGCTTTTTAAAGGACTCCTACAATGAGCAGTTCTTC.